These T cell receptor beta chains were read from a single sample in a study of blood T cell repertoires in COVID-19. The assay was immunoSEQ multiplex PCR, and TCRdb's table has in-frame clones only and misses some. The repertoire holds 250,000 to 350,000 clones, with around nine tenths as singletons. The specimen was PBMCs or T cells enriched from blood (not recorded which). All receptors derive from a man in his sixties who had recovered from COVID-19. CDR3s leave out the opening cysteine and the closing phenylalanine or tryptophan. Fields, in order: V gene, CDR3 length, CDR3 protein.

V gene: TRBV11-2
CDR3 length: 16
CDR3 protein: ASSSTRWDSGYTDTQY

V gene: TRBV9
CDR3 length: 12
CDR3 protein: ASSVGGLAGEQY

V gene: TRBV7-3
CDR3 length: 15
CDR3 protein: ASSLLGGDHPYSEQY

V gene: TRBV30
CDR3 length: 11
CDR3 protein: AWSHRGLDGYT

V gene: TRBV11-2
CDR3 length: 13
CDR3 protein: ASSISGASTDTQY

V gene: TRBV19
CDR3 length: 12
CDR3 protein: ASSPGGLVYEQY

V gene: TRBV19
CDR3 length: 15
CDR3 protein: ASSPLGGGDSTDTQY

V gene: TRBV4-2
CDR3 length: 10
CDR3 protein: ASSREGEKLF

V gene: TRBV18
CDR3 length: 13
CDR3 protein: ASSPGGGLGNEQY

V gene: TRBV7-8
CDR3 length: 12
CDR3 protein: ASSADAGNQPQH

V gene: TRBV19
CDR3 length: 14
CDR3 protein: ASTSSPMNLNEKLF

V gene: TRBV7-2
CDR3 length: 14
CDR3 protein: ASSSTGTRPYNEQF